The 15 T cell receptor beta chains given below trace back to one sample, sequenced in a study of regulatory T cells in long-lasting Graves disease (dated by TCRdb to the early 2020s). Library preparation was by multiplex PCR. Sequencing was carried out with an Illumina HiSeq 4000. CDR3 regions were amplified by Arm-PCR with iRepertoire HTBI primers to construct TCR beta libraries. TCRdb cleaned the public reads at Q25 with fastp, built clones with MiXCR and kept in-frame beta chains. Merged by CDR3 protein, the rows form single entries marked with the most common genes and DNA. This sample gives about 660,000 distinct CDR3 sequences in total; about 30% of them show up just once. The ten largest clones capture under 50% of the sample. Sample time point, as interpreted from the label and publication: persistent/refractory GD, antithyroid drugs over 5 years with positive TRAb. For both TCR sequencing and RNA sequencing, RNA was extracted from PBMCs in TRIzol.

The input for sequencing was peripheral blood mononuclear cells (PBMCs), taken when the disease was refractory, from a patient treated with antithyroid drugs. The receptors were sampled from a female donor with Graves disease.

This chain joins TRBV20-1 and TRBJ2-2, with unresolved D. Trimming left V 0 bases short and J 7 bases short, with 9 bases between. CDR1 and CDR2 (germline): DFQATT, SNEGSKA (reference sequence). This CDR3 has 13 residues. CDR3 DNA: TGCAGTGCTAGAGATTCGATGGGCGGGGAGCTGTTTTTT. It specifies CSARDSMGGELFF.

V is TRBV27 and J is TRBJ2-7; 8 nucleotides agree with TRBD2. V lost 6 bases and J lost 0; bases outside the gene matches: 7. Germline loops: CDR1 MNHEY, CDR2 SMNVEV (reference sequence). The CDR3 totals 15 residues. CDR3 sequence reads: CASRRIAGSSYEQYF. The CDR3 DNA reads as TGTGCCAGCAGACGGATAGCGGGGAGCTCCTACGAGCAGTACTTC.

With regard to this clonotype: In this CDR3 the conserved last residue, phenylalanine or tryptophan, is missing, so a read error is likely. The CDR3 coding sequence is TGTGCCAGCAGTCCCCTTTTGCAGGCGAACACCGGGGAGCTGTTTGTT. As protein: CASSPLLQANTGELFV. This chain connects TRBV12-3 or TRBV12-4 to TRBJ2-2; the D is unclear. This CDR3 has 16 residues. The V gene lost 5 bases and the J gene lost 0 bases, with 13 bases spanning the gap.

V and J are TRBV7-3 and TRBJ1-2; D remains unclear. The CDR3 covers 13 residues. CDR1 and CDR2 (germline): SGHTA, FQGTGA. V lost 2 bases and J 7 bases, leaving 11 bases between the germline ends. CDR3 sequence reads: CASSLRGLGGYTF. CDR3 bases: TGTGCCAGCAGCTTACGTGGCCTGGGTGGCTACACCTTC.

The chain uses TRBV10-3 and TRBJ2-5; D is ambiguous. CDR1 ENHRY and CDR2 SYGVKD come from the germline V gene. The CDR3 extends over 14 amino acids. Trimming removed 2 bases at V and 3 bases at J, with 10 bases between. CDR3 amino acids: CAISEGLGKETQYF. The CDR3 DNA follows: TGTGCCATCAGTGAGGGGCTAGGGAAAGAGACCCAGTACTTC.

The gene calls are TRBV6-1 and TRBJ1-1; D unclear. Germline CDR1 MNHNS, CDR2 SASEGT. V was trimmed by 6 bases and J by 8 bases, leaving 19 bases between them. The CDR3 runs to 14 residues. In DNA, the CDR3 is TGTGCCAGCAGCCCCTCGCGTGGCGGGCAAGAAGCTTTCTTT. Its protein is CASSPSRGGQEAFF.

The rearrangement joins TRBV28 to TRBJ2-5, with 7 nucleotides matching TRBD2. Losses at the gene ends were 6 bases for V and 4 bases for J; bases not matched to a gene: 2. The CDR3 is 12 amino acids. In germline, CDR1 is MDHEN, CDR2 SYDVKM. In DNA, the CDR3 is TGTGCCAGCAGGATAGCGGGAGAGACCCAGTACTTC. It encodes CASRIAGETQYF. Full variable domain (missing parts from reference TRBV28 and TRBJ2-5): DVKVTQSSRYLVKRTGEKVFLECVQDMDHENMFWYRQDPGLGLRLIYFSYDVKMKEKGDIPEGYSVSREKKERFSLILESASTNQTSMYLCASRIAGETQYFGPGTRLLVL.

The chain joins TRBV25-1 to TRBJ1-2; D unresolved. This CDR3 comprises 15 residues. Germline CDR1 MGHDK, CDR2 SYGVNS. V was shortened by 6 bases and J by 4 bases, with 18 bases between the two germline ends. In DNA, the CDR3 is TGTGCCAGCAGCGGGGATAGTGGGCATGGCTATGGCTACACCTTC. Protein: CASSGDSGHGYGYTF.

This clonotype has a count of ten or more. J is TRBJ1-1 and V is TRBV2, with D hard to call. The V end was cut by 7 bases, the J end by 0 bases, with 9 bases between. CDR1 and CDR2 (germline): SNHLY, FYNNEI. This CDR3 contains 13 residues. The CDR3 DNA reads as TGTGCCAGCAACCCAAGGTTGAACACTGAAGCTTTCTTT. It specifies CASNPRLNTEAFF. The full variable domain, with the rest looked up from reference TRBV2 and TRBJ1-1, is EPEVTQTPSHQVTQMGQEVILRCVPISNHLYFYWYRQILGQKVEFLVSFYNNEISEKSEIFDDQFSVERPDGSNFTLKIRSTKLEDSAMYFCASNPRLNTEAFFGQGTRLTVV.

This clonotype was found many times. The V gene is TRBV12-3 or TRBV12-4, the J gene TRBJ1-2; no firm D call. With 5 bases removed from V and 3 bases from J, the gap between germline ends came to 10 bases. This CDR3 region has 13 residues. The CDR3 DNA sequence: TGTGCCAGCAGTGCCCCGTGGGACTATGGCTACACCTTC. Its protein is CASSAPWDYGYTF.

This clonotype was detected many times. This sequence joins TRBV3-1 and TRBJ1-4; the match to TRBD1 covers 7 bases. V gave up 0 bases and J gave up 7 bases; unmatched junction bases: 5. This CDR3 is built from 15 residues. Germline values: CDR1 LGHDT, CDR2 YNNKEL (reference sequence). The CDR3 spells CASSQEQGRGEKLFF. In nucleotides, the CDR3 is TGTGCCAGCAGCCAAGAACAGGGGAGGGGTGAAAAACTGTTTTTT.

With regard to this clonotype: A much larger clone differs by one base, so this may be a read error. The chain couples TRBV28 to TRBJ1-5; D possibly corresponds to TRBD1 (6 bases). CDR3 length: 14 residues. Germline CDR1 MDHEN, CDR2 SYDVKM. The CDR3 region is CASSSRQANQPRHF. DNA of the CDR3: TGTGCCAGCAGTTCGCGACAGGCCAATCAGCCCCGGCATTTT.

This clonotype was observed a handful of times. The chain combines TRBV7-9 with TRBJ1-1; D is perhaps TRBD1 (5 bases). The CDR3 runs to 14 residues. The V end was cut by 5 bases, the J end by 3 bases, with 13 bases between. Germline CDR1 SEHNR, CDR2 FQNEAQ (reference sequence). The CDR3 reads CASSTRDLDTEAFF. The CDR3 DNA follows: TGTGCCAGCAGCACCAGGGACCTTGACACTGAAGCTTTCTTT. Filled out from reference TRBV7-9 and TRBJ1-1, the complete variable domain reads DTGVSQNPRHKITKRGQNVTFRCDPISEHNRLYWYRQTLGQGPEFLTYFQNEAQLEKSRLLSDRFSAERPKGSFSTLEIQRTEQGDSAMYLCASSTRDLDTEAFFGQGTRLTVV.

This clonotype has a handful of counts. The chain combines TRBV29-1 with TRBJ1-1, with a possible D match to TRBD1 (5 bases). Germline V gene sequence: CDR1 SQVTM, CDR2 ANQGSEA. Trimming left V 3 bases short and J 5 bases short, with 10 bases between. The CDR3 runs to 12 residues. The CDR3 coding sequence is TGCAGCGTTGATCTACGACAGACTGAAGCTTTCTTT. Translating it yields CSVDLRQTEAFF.

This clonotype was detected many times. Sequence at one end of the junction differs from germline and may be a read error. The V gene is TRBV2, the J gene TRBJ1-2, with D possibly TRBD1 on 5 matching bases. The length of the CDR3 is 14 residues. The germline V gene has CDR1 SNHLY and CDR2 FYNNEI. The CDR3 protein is CTSSSPWGARGYTF. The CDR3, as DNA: TGTACCAGCAGTTCTCCCTGGGGCGCGAGGGGCTACACCTTC.